This T cell receptor beta chain was sequenced during a study of spatial heterogeneity in lung cancer. As for the study in general: Each unique TCR and UMI combination was seen more than ten times on average in raw reads.

The library protocol tagged each TCR cDNA with a unique molecular identifier. TCRdb reprocessed the 5' RACE reads via MiXCR and lists one record per CDR3 protein. The sample lists approximately 40,000 distinct CDR3 sequences; 6.5% to 9% were seen once. CDR3 length equals 12 residues. Trimming removed 6 bases from V and 10 bases from J; junction bases left unmatched: 6. Germline assignment: CDR1 SGHTA and CDR2 FQGNSA. By proportion, this clonotype is large. Its specificity is unknown. Time point here: sample taken at primary tumor resection. Sequencing of whole RNA from tumor, nontumor lung or frozen PBMC involved no sorting. General study points: At tumor resection, ubiquitous expanded TCRs were detected in blood more often than later.

The J gene is TRBJ2-1, the V gene TRBV7-2; TRBD2 matches 7 bases. The sample consisted of PBMCs, taken at surgery. This receptor was taken from a male donor with early-stage non-small cell lung cancer. The CDR3 here is CASRAGPPEQFF. The DNA of the CDR3 is TGTGCCAGCAGAGCGGGACCCCCGGAGCAGTTCTTC.